This TCR beta chain comes out of a study of low-dose radiotherapy and immunotherapy resistance in tumors. Time point in this sample: after trial treatment. Indicated treatment: LDRT plus nivolumab, ipilimumab, low-dose cyclophosphamide and aspirin (RACIN trial). With a constant-region primer and a V-primer adapter, TCRs were subjected to approximately 21 PCR cycles of amplification. One entry per CDR3 protein, called by TCRdb with MiXCR from the reads. Of 50,000 or so distinct CDR3 sequences in the sample, around 33% were seen once. This clonotype was observed at least ten times. The ends lost 5 bases at V and 0 bases at J; junction bases unmatched: 8. Germline loops: CDR1 SGHRS, CDR2 YFSETQ. This CDR3 region has 15 residues.

The chain is built from TRBV5-1 and TRBJ2-7; 7 bases are shared with TRBD2. The source is a male donor with rectosigmoid adenocarcinoma. The sequencing used PBMCs, collected after low-dose radiotherapy plus immunotherapy. CDR3 region: CASRGLGGTSYEQYF. The CDR3 DNA reads as TGCGCCAGCAGAGGGCTCGGGGGGACCTCCTACGAGCAGTACTTC.